This TCR beta chain was sequenced during a study of T cell responses to AZD1222 COVID-19 vaccine. The CDR3 has 11 residues. Trimming took 5 bases from V and 7 from J, leaving 6 bases between them. Germline V CDR1 and CDR2: MNHEY, SVGAGI. In the case of this clone: What it binds is unknown.

Findings and limits, study-wide: Receipt of two AZD1222 doses was followed by a rise in Spike-specific TCR breadth and depth. The peak T cell response came first, and repertoires were sampled only after it. White British ancestry dominated among donors, who included more females, and clonal diversity was possibly underestimated.

Here immunoSEQ multiplex PCR was the method, and the copy in TCRdb shows in-frame clones only, minus some. The repertoire includes 99,000 or so clones, around nine tenths of them detected once, and more than 6.5% sits in the top ten. The starting material was peripheral blood, obtained on day 0 of AZD1222 vaccination. J is TRBJ2-1 and V is TRBV6-5, with a weak D call TRBD1 (5 bases). This TCR derives from an adult in good health. The CDR3 loop is CASSRGNEQFF. The CDR3 DNA reads TGTGCCAGCAGTAGGGGTAATGAGCAGTTCTTC.